This T cell receptor beta chain was obtained from a study of OX40 agonist ivuxolimab in advanced cancers. For the study at large: Every 2 weeks, patients got intravenous ivuxolimab at one of six dose levels (0.01-10 mg/kg). Three individuals attained partial responses, comprising one hepatocellular carcinoma case and two cutaneous melanoma cases. Notes on the study in general: Researchers did not establish what antigens the expanded peripheral T cells target.

For this clone: Antigen unknown.

Data came from immunoSEQ multiplex PCR; TCRdb stores just in-frame clones and leaves some out. Among tens of thousands of clones listed, 75% to 90% were seen once. CDR1 MGHRA and CDR2 YSYEKL come from the germline V gene. The CDR3 covers 15 residues. The ends were cut back, 0 bases at V and 4 bases at J, with 12 bases in the middle. The chain has TRBV4-1 and TRBJ1-2; a possible D gene is TRBD1 (5 bases). This TCR was sampled from an adult with an advanced solid tumor such as melanoma, head and neck, liver or kidney cancer. The starting material was CD4+ or CD8+ T cells sorted from blood, obtained in a trial of the OX40 agonist ivuxolimab. Here the CDR3 reads CASSQDSFGAYGYTF. The CDR3 nucleotides are TGCGCCAGCAGCCAAGATTCTTTCGGGGCCTATGGCTACACCTTC.